The 24 T cell receptor beta chains below come from one sample, sequenced in a study of CD8 T cells in Susac syndrome. Random hexamers were used to reverse transcribe an amount of roughly 0.45 to 1 ug RNA. MiXCR was run by TCRdb on the immunoSEQ multiplex PCR reads, yielding one entry per CDR3 protein. The sample shows more than 150,000 distinct CDR3 sequences, around 95% of them seen only once. The sample comprised CD4+ T cells from PBMCs. The receptors shown here come from a human donor with Susac syndrome.

The chain joins TRBV18 to TRBJ2-3; no definite D call. The length of the CDR3 is 14 residues. CDR1 KGHSH and CDR2 LQKENI come from the germline V gene. The V end was cut by 1 base, the J end by 2 bases, with 7 bases between. The CDR3 sequence: CASSPRSYTDTQYF. The CDR3 DNA reads TGTGCCAGCTCACCACGATCCTACACAGATACGCAGTATTTT.

The rearrangement uses TRBV3-1 and TRBJ1-5; D perhaps matches TRBD1 (6 bases). The germline V gene has CDR1 LGHDT and CDR2 YNNKEL (reference sequence). The CDR3 length is 14 residues. Trimming stripped 3 bases from V and 5 bases from J, with 11 bases between. This chain's CDR3 is CASSQRTDHQPQHF. The CDR3 DNA follows: TGTGCCAGCAGCCAGAGGACAGATCATCAGCCCCAGCATTTT.

The chain couples TRBV27 to TRBJ2-7; tentatively, D is TRBD1 (5 bases). V was clipped by 3 bases and J by 5 bases, with 14 bases between them. This CDR3 region has 14 residues. CDR1 and CDR2 (germline): MNHEY, SMNVEV (reference sequence). CDR3 region: CASSFRAGRDEQYF. The CDR3 bases are TGTGCCAGCAGTTTCAGAGCAGGCAGGGACGAGCAGTACTTC.

The chain is built from TRBV30 and TRBJ1-5, with TRBD1 identical over 7 bases. The CDR3 covers 13 residues. Germline V gene lookup returns CDR1 GTSNPN and CDR2 SVGIG (reference sequence). Unmatched junction bases numbered 6, after V lost 5 bases and J lost 5 bases. The DNA for the CDR3 is TGTGCCTGGGGAGGGGGCAGGGATCAGCCCCAGCATTTT. Its protein is CAWGGGRDQPQHF.

The V call is TRBV5-1, the J call TRBJ1-5, with 8 bases that match TRBD1. The junction had 5 bases not matched to a gene; V was cut back by 0 bases and J by 3 bases. The CDR3 sequence is 16 residues long. CDR1 and CDR2 (germline): SGHRS, YFSETQ. The CDR3 DNA reads as TGCGCCAGCAGCTTGGATGGCAGGGGGCTCAATCAGCCCCAGCATTTT. As protein: CASSLDGRGLNQPQHF.

This chain links TRBV7-2 with TRBJ2-1, with D possibly being TRBD2 (5 bases). The CDR3 sequence is 15 residues long. V was cut by 1 base and J by 8 bases, with 15 bases left in between. Germline CDR1 SGHTA, CDR2 FQGNSA. For the CDR3, the DNA is TGTGCCAGCAGCTTAGGCGGGCGGCCGAACGATGAGCAGTTCTTC. The encoded protein is CASSLGGRPNDEQFF.

V usage is TRBV19 and J usage is TRBJ1-5; TRBD1 aligns across 8 bases. From germline, CDR1 is LNHDA and CDR2 SQIVND (reference sequence). This CDR3 has 15 residues. After removal of 1 base from V and 6 bases from J, the junction contained 5 bases not matched to a gene. The CDR3: CASSIGQGASQPQHF. CDR3 bases: TGTGCCAGTAGTATAGGGCAGGGGGCGTCTCAGCCCCAGCATTTT.

This clonotype has just one count. The chain employs TRBV29-1 and TRBJ2-1, with a weak D call TRBD2 (5 bases). Germline V lookup: CDR1 SQVTM, CDR2 ANQGSEA. This CDR3 comprises 11 residues. V shed 3 bases and J shed 14 bases, with 14 bases lying between them. The CDR3 region is CSVDSASGEFF. CDR3 nucleotide sequence: TGCAGCGTTGATTCGGCCTCCGGGGAGTTCTTC.

V gene TRBV20-1 combines with J gene TRBJ1-3; D remains unclear. V gave up 1 base and J gave up 8 bases, with 6 bases separating them. Germline V gene data show CDR1 as DFQATT and CDR2 as SNEGSKA (reference sequence). This CDR3 contains 11 residues. The CDR3: CSARGEYTIYF. The CDR3 nucleotides read TGCAGTGCTAGAGGTGAATACACCATATATTTT.

The chain is built from TRBV6-2 or TRBV6-3 and TRBJ2-7, with D uncertain. This CDR3 contains 11 residues. Trimming took 7 bases from V and 3 from J, leaving 7 bases between them. Germline values: CDR1 MNHEY, CDR2 SVGEGT. This CDR3 reads CASTSYYEQYF. The CDR3 DNA reads as TGTGCCAGCACCTCTTACTACGAGCAGTACTTC.

The genes are TRBV18 and TRBJ1-2, with a tentative D call TRBD1 (5 bases). The CDR3 sequence is 12 residues long. V was trimmed by 6 bases and J by 4 bases, leaving 9 bases between them. The germline gives CDR1 KGHSH, CDR2 LQKENI. CDR3 protein: CASSWDVYGYTF. The CDR3 DNA sequence: TGTGCCAGCTCGTGGGACGTCTATGGCTACACCTTC.

The chain couples TRBV12-5 to TRBJ1-2, with no clear D. Trimming removed 6 bases at V and 2 bases at J, with 7 bases between. In germline, CDR1 is LGHNT, CDR2 FRNRAP. The length of the CDR3 is 12 residues. The CDR3 region has the DNA TGTGCTAGTGGCCTTCAAAACTATGGCTACACCTTC. Translation: CASGLQNYGYTF.

V usage is TRBV4-2 and J usage is TRBJ1-2, with D possibly being TRBD1 (5 bases). The CDR3 has 14 residues. Germline V gene data show CDR1 as LGHNA and CDR2 as YNFKEQ. V lost 1 base and J lost 3, with 9 bases in between. The CDR3 DNA sequence: TGTGCCAGCAGCCAAGCGAGCAGGGACTATGGCTACACCTTC. It translates to CASSQASRDYGYTF.

The V gene is TRBV18, the J gene TRBJ1-5, with TRBD1 as a possible D gene (5 bases). V was pared by 0 bases and J by 0 bases, with 12 bases between. Germline CDR1 and CDR2: KGHSH and LQKENI. The CDR3 is 17 residues long. This chain's CDR3 is CASSPPWRGDSNQPQHF. DNA of the CDR3: TGTGCCAGCTCACCACCTTGGAGGGGTGATAGCAATCAGCCCCAGCATTTT.

The rearrangement joins TRBV12-3 or TRBV12-4 to TRBJ1-6; no clear D. The CDR3 totals 14 residues. The V and J ends lost 0 bases and 7 bases respectively, with 7 bases between them. The CDR3 DNA reads TGTGCCAGCAGTTTAGCAGGCGGCAATTCACCCCTCCACTTT. Translation gives CASSLAGGNSPLHF.

The rearrangement joins TRBV27 to TRBJ2-5, with 11 bases matching TRBD2. The CDR3 covers 14 residues. V trimming: 6 bases; J trimming: 5 bases; junction bases outside the gene matches: 5. Germline V gives CDR1 MNHEY, CDR2 SMNVEV (reference sequence). The CDR3 DNA follows: TGTGCCAGCAGGCCGGGACTAGCGGTTGAGACCCAGTACTTC. This codes for CASRPGLAVETQYF.

The J gene is TRBJ2-1, the V gene TRBV5-6; 9 bases align to TRBD2. The junction had 11 bases not matched to a gene; V was cut back by 1 base and J by 6 bases. Germline-derived CDR1 and CDR2 are SGHDT and YYEEEE. The CDR3 is made up of 17 amino acids. Written as DNA, the CDR3 is TGTGCCAGCAGCTTGTTTGTAGTAGCGGGGGACGCCAATGAGCAGTTCTTC. Its protein is CASSLFVVAGDANEQFF.

V and J are TRBV4-3 and TRBJ2-2, with D perhaps TRBD1 (6 bases). The CDR3 runs 13 residues. V was clipped by 4 bases and J by 5 bases, with 8 bases between them. Germline V CDR1 and CDR2: LGHNA, YSLEER. Written as DNA, the CDR3 is TGCGCCAGCAGCCGCCAGGGGACCGGGGAGCTGTTTTTT. It codes for CASSRQGTGELFF.

In this sample, this clonotype turned up once. This sequence joins TRBV30 and TRBJ1-1; maybe TRBD1 (5 bases). Germline V gene lookup returns CDR1 GTSNPN and CDR2 SVGIG (reference sequence). CDR3 length equals 15 residues. V was trimmed by 0 bases and J by 1 base, leaving 12 bases between them. CDR3 sequence: CAWSVPRQQNTEAFF. CDR3 nucleotides: TGTGCCTGGAGTGTACCCCGACAGCAGAACACTGAAGCTTTCTTT.

Only one count was recorded for this clonotype. The chain uses TRBV19 and TRBJ1-2, with a possible D match to TRBD1 (5 bases). V dropped 2 bases and J dropped 7 bases, with 20 bases sitting between them. The germline CDR1 and CDR2 sequences are LNHDA and SQIVND (reference sequence). The CDR3 spans 16 residues. The CDR3 coding sequence is TGTGCCAGTAGTATAATTTGGGGCGAAGGGACCTCTGGCTACACCTTC. Protein: CASSIIWGEGTSGYTF.

The V call is TRBV7-8, the J call TRBJ2-1; D not resolved. The V end was cut by 1 base, the J end by 0 bases, with 13 bases between. This CDR3 contains 17 residues. Germline CDR1 and CDR2: SGHVS and FQNEAQ. The CDR3 protein is CASSLEARTYSYNEQFF. The CDR3 DNA reads as TGTGCCAGCAGCTTAGAGGCCAGGACCTACTCCTACAATGAGCAGTTCTTC.

The CDR3 sequence is CSASLLIVGGDEQYF. The DNA for the CDR3 is TGCAGTGCTAGTTTACTGATAGTTGGCGGGGACGAGCAGTACTTC. The chain employs TRBV20-1 and TRBJ2-7; perhaps TRBD2 as D (6 bases). This CDR3 comprises 15 residues. Trimming left V 3 bases short and J 5 bases short, with 20 bases between. The germline gives CDR1 DFQATT, CDR2 SNEGSKA (reference sequence).

The chain links TRBV6-5 to TRBJ2-1; TRBD2 agrees at 9 bases. This CDR3 spans 18 amino acids. The germline V gene encodes CDR1 MNHEY and CDR2 SVGAGI. Trimming took 2 bases from V and 4 from J; bases not matched to a gene: 12. CDR3 nucleotide sequence: TGTGCCAGCAGTTACGCTAGCGGGGATGTTTTTACGTACAATGAGCAGTTCTTC. Translating gives CASSYASGDVFTYNEQFF.

V and J are TRBV6-2 or TRBV6-3 and TRBJ2-3, with 8 bases that match TRBD2. The CDR3 has 15 amino acids. Germline CDR1 reads MNHEY; CDR2 reads SVGEGT. With 6 bases clipped from V and 2 bases from J, the junction kept 7 bases outside the gene matches. The CDR3 DNA reads as TGTGCCAGCAGGAGAGTAGCGGGAATCACAGATACGCAGTATTTT. This gives the protein CASRRVAGITDTQYF.